The 27 T cell receptor beta chains listed next were all sequenced from one sample in a study of post-analysis software for immune sequencing data. Presence of unique molecular identifiers characterized the TCR beta cDNA libraries. TCRdb ran MiXCR on the PCR reads and lists one entry per CDR3 protein. The sample holds about 620,000 distinct CDR3 sequences, roughly 40% seen once. Which antigens these TCRs recognize remains unknown. Findings and caveats of the study: Elevated frequency relative to controls characterized four or five TRBV segments in patients, TRBV5-6, TRBV5-1 and TRBV20-1 among them.

Sample: blood. The receptor set was obtained from a girl between 10 and 17 years old with multiple sclerosis.

The chain carries TRBV5-1 and TRBJ2-1, with 7 nucleotides matching TRBD1. The CDR3 sequence is 15 residues long. V dropped 4 bases and J dropped 5; count of bases not matched to a gene: 9. Germline values: CDR1 SGHRS, CDR2 YFSETQ. The CDR3 here is CASSRGDRYNNEQFF. The CDR3 DNA follows: TGCGCCAGCAGCAGAGGGGACAGATATAACAATGAGCAGTTCTTC.

V is TRBV6-2 or TRBV6-3 and J is TRBJ2-1; 10 nucleotides align to TRBD2. Trimming removed 2 bases from V and 8 bases from J; junction bases left unmatched: 9. The length of the CDR3 is 16 residues. Germline V gives CDR1 MNHEY, CDR2 SVGEGT. The CDR3 spells CASSYEREGIRDEQFF. CDR3 nucleotide sequence: TGTGCCAGCAGTTACGAGCGGGAGGGCATTAGAGATGAGCAGTTCTTC.

The V and J genes are TRBV11-2 and TRBJ1-1, with D possibly TRBD1 on 6 matching bases. The CDR3 runs 15 residues. CDR1 is SGHAT and CDR2 is FQNNGV in the germline V gene. V was shortened by 5 bases and J by 4 bases, with 17 bases between the two germline ends. CDR3 region: CASSPTGGGGTEAFF. CDR3 bases: TGTGCCAGCAGCCCAACCGGAGGGGGTGGCACTGAAGCTTTCTTT.

This clonotype was observed a handful of times. The chain couples TRBV12-3 or TRBV12-4 to TRBJ2-5, with D uncertain. Trimming cost V 3 bases and J 3 bases, with 8 bases left between them. The CDR3 runs 13 residues. CDR3: CASSLWQKETQYF. Here the CDR3 DNA reads TGTGCCAGCAGTTTGTGGCAGAAAGAGACCCAGTACTTC.

V and J are TRBV10-3 and TRBJ2-4, with D possibly called TRBD1 or TRBD2 (5 bases each). V was clipped by 9 bases and J by 13 bases, with 22 bases between them. Germline loops: CDR1 ENHRY, CDR2 SYGVKD. This CDR3 has 13 residues. CDR3 loop: CAMRASPEGEQYF. The CDR3 DNA follows: TGTGCCATGAGGGCTAGCCCAGAAGGGGAGCAGTACTTC.

This chain links TRBV6-5 with TRBJ1-5, with D unresolved. With 6 bases removed from V and 1 base from J, the gap between germline ends came to 10 bases. CDR1 and CDR2 (germline): MNHEY, SVGAGI. The CDR3 sequence is 14 residues long. The CDR3 bases are TGTGCCAGCAGCTCCGATAGGAGCAATCAGCCCCAGCATTTT. Translated: CASSSDRSNQPQHF.

This clonotype was counted a single time. V is TRBV12-3 or TRBV12-4 and J is TRBJ1-2, with a weak D call TRBD1 (5 bases). The V and J ends lost 3 bases and 7 bases respectively, with 15 bases between them. CDR3 length: 14 residues. The CDR3 sequence is CASSFRGGLGGYTF. In DNA form, the CDR3 reads TGTGCCAGCAGTTTTCGTGGGGGACTGGGTGGCTACACCTTC.

This clonotype was seen a few times. V and J are TRBV28 and TRBJ2-3, with 8 bases matching TRBD1. The CDR3 extends over 16 amino acids. Germline V lookup: CDR1 MDHEN, CDR2 SYDVKM. Trimming took 3 bases from V and 0 from J; bases not matched to a gene: 5. CDR3 nucleotide sequence: TGTGCCAGCAGTTTTATATGGGACAGGAGCACAGATACGCAGTATTTT. This codes for CASSFIWDRSTDTQYF.

This clonotype was found a few times. This sequence joins TRBV5-1 and TRBJ1-2, with 8 bases identical to TRBD1. There are 14 residues in the CDR3. The V gene's germline CDR1 is SGHRS and CDR2 YFSETQ. V gave up 4 bases and J gave up 5 bases; unmatched junction bases: 7. The CDR3 bases are TGCGCCAGCAGCCCCGAGGGACAGGTGTATGGCTACACCTTC. Its translation is CASSPEGQVYGYTF.

This clonotype was picked up a small number of times. The chain couples TRBV20-1 to TRBJ2-5, with D possibly being TRBD1 (6 bases). Germline values: CDR1 DFQATT, CDR2 SNEGSKA (reference sequence). Trimming shortened V by 0 bases and J by 5 bases, and 13 bases separated the two germline ends. CDR3 length: 14 residues. The CDR3, as DNA: TGCAGTGCTAGAGATGGGGGCAGGCTCGAGACCCAGTACTTC. Its translation: CSARDGGRLETQYF.

The rearrangement uses TRBV29-1 and TRBJ2-7, with D perhaps matching TRBD2 (5 bases). This CDR3 is built from 13 residues. CDR1 SQVTM and CDR2 ANQGSEA come from the germline V gene. CDR3 in DNA: TGCATCGAAATCGTAGGGAGCTCCTACGAGCAGTACTTC. Protein sequence: CIEIVGSSYEQYF.

The genes are TRBV12-3 or TRBV12-4 and TRBJ1-2; D uncertain. This CDR3 has 14 amino acids. The V and J ends lost 0 bases and 8 bases respectively, with 13 bases between them. In nucleotides, the CDR3 is TGTGCCAGCAGTTTAGCGCGCTTCAATGACGGCTACACCTTC. Residues: CASSLARFNDGYTF.

This clonotype was seen a handful of times. The genes are TRBV10-2 and TRBJ2-7; D gene ambiguous. Trimming took off 2 bases at V and 3 bases at J, with 11 bases between the two ends. This CDR3 has 14 amino acids. Germline V CDR1 and CDR2: WSHSY, SAAADI. The CDR3 coding sequence is TGCGCCAGCAGTGAGCCCCGGGCGGTCTACGAGCAGTACTTC. Protein product: CASSEPRAVYEQYF.

This chain joins TRBV24-1 and TRBJ2-1; D gene ambiguous. Trimming took off 7 bases at V and 5 bases at J, with 11 bases between the two ends. This CDR3 contains 13 residues. Germline CDR1 reads KGHDR; CDR2 reads SFDVKD. The CDR3 DNA reads as TGTGCCACCAGCACGGACGGAGACAATGAGCAGTTCTTC. Residues: CATSTDGDNEQFF.

Comment on this clonotype: This could be a read error, since a much larger clone is one nucleotide away. V usage is TRBV15 and J usage is TRBJ1-2; D is possibly TRBD1 (5 bases). The CDR3 totals 14 residues. CDR1 and CDR2 from the germline V gene are LNHNV and YYDKDF (reference sequence). The CDR3 is CATSSYGGDYGHTF. CDR3 DNA sequence: TGTGCCACCAGCTCCTATGGGGGTGACTATGGCCACACCTTC.

V and J are TRBV30 and TRBJ2-5; D unresolved. Trimming removed 2 bases at V and 1 base at J, with 11 bases between. Germline V gene data show CDR1 as GTSNPN and CDR2 as SVGIG (reference sequence). This CDR3 is built from 14 residues. CDR3 loop: CAWSRTSTQETQYF. The CDR3 region has the DNA TGTGCCTGGAGTAGAACCTCTACCCAAGAGACCCAGTACTTC.

This clonotype has more than one count but fewer than ten. This chain uses TRBV18 with TRBJ2-7; 8 nucleotides match TRBD2. Germline assignment: CDR1 KGHSH and CDR2 LQKENI. The CDR3 sequence is 16 residues long. J lost 4 bases, V lost 8 bases, and 16 bases had no gene match. The CDR3 spells CASTGPRLAGSYEQYF. The DNA of the CDR3 is TGTGCCAGCACTGGACCTAGGCTAGCGGGTAGTTACGAGCAGTACTTC.

J is TRBJ2-5 and V is TRBV5-1, with D hard to call. Germline CDR1 reads SGHRS; CDR2 reads YFSETQ. Trimming took off 4 bases at V and 5 bases at J, with 12 bases between the two ends. This CDR3 is 13 amino acids long. The DNA of the CDR3 is TGCGCCAGCAGCACCCTCCCTAGGGAGACCCAGTACTTC. Residues: CASSTLPRETQYF.

Of note for this clonotype: A much larger clone is a single base away; this may be a read error. The CDR3 DNA is TGTGCCATCAGGGATCTGGAGGCAGAGACCCAGTACTTC. Protein: CAIRDLEAETQYF. The rearrangement joins TRBV10-3 to TRBJ2-5; a possible D gene is TRBD2 (5 bases). Germline loops: CDR1 ENHRY, CDR2 SYGVKD. V dropped 6 bases and J dropped 4 bases, with 12 bases sitting between them. The CDR3 runs to 13 residues.

In its sample, this clonotype was seen once. In DNA form, the CDR3 reads TGTGCCAGCAGCTTTAGGACAGGGCCCTACAATGAGCAGTTCTTC. It specifies CASSFRTGPYNEQFF. The chain links TRBV13 to TRBJ2-1; 8 positions match TRBD1. The length of the CDR3 is 15 residues. Trimming at V came to 3 bases and at J to 2 bases, leaving 3 bases not matched to a gene. Germline V gene lookup returns CDR1 PRHDT and CDR2 FYEKMQ (reference sequence).

V is TRBV20-1 and J is TRBJ2-5; D is undetermined. CDR3 length: 11 residues. CDR1 and CDR2 (germline): DFQATT, SNEGSKA (reference sequence). DNA for the CDR3: TGCACCGCCCACCAAGAAGAGACCCAGTACTTC. Protein: CTAHQEETQYF.

This clonotype was counted a single time. This chain links TRBV6-6 with TRBJ2-1; TRBD1 is a possible D gene (5 bases). This CDR3 is built from 14 residues. Germline CDR1 MNHNY, CDR2 SVGAGI (reference sequence). V was pared by 2 bases and J by 5 bases, with 10 bases between. For the CDR3, the DNA is TGTGCCAGCAGTTACGTAGGGGCTGACAATGAGCAGTTCTTC. Protein: CASSYVGADNEQFF.

This chain uses TRBV12-3 or TRBV12-4 with TRBJ2-6; D possibly corresponds to TRBD2 (6 bases). V dropped 7 bases and J dropped 4 bases, with 11 bases sitting between them. This CDR3 region has 14 residues. The CDR3 DNA reads TGTGCCAGCACCAGGGCGGGGGGGGCCAACGTCCTGACTTTC. This gives the protein CASTRAGGANVLTF.

The chain employs TRBV12-3 or TRBV12-4 and TRBJ2-1; TRBD2 matches 9 bases. CDR3 length: 15 amino acids. J was trimmed by 0 bases and V by 6 bases; bases with no gene match: 3. In DNA, the CDR3 is TGTGCCAGCAGGCTGGGACTAGCCTCCTACAATGAGCAGTTCTTC. The encoded protein is CASRLGLASYNEQFF.

This sequence joins TRBV5-1 and TRBJ2-1; D is uncertain. Germline V gene sequence: CDR1 SGHRS, CDR2 YFSETQ. Trimming stripped 0 bases from V and 6 bases from J, with 10 bases between. The CDR3 runs to 14 residues. The CDR3 reads CASSLAQDPNEQFF. DNA for the CDR3: TGCGCCAGCAGCTTGGCCCAAGATCCCAATGAGCAGTTCTTC.

The chain links TRBV5-6 to TRBJ1-5; the match to TRBD1 covers 8 bases. J gave up 4 bases and V 5 bases, and 8 bases lay outside the gene matches. This CDR3 region has 15 residues. Germline CDR1 and CDR2: SGHDT and YYEEEE. This CDR3 is CASSDRGNGNQPQHF. The CDR3 region has the DNA TGTGCCAGCAGTGACAGGGGAAACGGGAATCAGCCCCAGCATTTT.

The CDR3 DNA reads TGCGCCAGCAGCCCAACGGGACAGGGAGGGCACTATGGCTACACCTTC. It is translated as CASSPTGQGGHYGYTF. The V call is TRBV5-1, the J call TRBJ1-2; TRBD1 matches at 9 bases. The CDR3 has 16 amino acids. Germline V CDR1 and CDR2: SGHRS, YFSETQ. Losses at the gene ends were 4 bases for V and 3 bases for J; bases not matched to a gene: 10.